This TCR beta chain was identified during a study of cytomegalovirus exposure and HLA in healthy donors. Vbeta (60) and Jbeta (13) primers were used in the PCR. Repertoires were generated with immunoSEQ multiplex PCR, while TCRdb's copy carries only in-frame clones and drops some. This sample's table has about 59,000 clones. This CDR3 comprises 17 residues. With V trimmed by 4 bases and J by 6 bases, 14 bases remained unmatched. Germline assignment: CDR1 SGHRS and CDR2 YFSETQ. The rearrangement joins TRBV5-1 to TRBJ1-5; 9 bases fit TRBD1. This receptor was identified in a man aged 25-45 years in good health and CMV-seropositive. The sample was PBMCs. The CDR3 DNA reads TGCGCCAGCAGCACCGTCTCGGGACAGGGTAGGAGTCAGCCCCAGCATTTT. This gives the protein CASSTVSGQGRSQPQHF.